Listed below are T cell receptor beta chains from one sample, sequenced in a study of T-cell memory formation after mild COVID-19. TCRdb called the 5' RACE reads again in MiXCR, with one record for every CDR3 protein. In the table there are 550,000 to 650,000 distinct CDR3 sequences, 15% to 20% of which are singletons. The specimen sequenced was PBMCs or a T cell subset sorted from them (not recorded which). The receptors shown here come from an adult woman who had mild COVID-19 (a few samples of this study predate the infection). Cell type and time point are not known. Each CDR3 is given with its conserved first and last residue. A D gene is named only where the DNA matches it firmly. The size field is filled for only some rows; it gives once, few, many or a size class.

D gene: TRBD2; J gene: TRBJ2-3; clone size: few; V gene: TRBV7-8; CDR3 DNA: TGTGCCAGCAGCTTACCGGGACTAGCGGGGTCCTCTAGCACAGATACGCAGTATTTT; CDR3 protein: CASSLPGLAGSSSTDTQYF
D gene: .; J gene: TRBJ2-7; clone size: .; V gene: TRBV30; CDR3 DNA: TGTGCCTGGAGTGTACCGGGGCCCCCGACGGACGAGCAGTACTTC; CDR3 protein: CAWSVPGPPTDEQYF
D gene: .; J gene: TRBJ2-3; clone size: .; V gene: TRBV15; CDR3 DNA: TGTGCCACCAGCAGAGCAGGCAGGGTCACAGATACGCAGTATTTT; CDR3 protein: CATSRAGRVTDTQYF
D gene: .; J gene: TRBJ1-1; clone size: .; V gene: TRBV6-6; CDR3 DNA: TGTGCCAGCAGTGAGGCACAGCCCAACGCTGAAGCTTTCTTT; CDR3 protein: CASSEAQPNAEAFF
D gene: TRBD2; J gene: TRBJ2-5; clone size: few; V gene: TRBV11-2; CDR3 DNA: TGTGCCAGCAGCCCCCTCGCTCGGCGTGGAGCGGGAACGGTGGAGACCCAGTACTTC; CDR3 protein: CASSPLARRGAGTVETQYF
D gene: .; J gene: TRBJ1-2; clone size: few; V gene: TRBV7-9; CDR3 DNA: TGTGCCAGCAGCTTAAACGCAGGGTTCGGCTACACCTTC; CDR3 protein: CASSLNAGFGYTF
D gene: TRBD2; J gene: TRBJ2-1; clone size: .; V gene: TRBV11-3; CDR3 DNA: TGTGCCAGCAGCAATCCGGGGACTAGCGGGATGAATGAGCAGTTCTTC; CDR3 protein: CASSNPGTSGMNEQFF
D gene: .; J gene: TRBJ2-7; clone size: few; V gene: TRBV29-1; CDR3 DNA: TGCAGCGTTGTAGGCGGGGAGTACGAGCAGTACTTC; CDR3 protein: CSVVGGEYEQYF
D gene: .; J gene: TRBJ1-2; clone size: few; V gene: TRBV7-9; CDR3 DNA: TGTGCCAGCAGCTCCCCGGGTACCCTCTTCTATGGCTACACCTTC; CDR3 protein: CASSSPGTLFYGYTF
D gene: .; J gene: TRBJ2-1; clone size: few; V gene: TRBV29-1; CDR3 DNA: TGCAGCGTTTCAGGGTATCCCTACAATGAGCAGTTCTTC; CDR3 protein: CSVSGYPYNEQFF
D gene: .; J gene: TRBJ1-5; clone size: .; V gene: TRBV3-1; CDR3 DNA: TGTGCCAGCAGCCTACTAGGGAAGAATCAGCCCCAGCATTTT; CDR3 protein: CASSLLGKNQPQHF
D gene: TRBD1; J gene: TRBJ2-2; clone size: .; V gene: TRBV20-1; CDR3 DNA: TGCAGTGCCACCCCCCGGGACAGGTGGACCGGGGAGCTGTTTTTT; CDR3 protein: CSATPRDRWTGELFF
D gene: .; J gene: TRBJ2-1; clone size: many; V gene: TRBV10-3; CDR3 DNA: TGTGCCATCAGTGTTGGAGGGAATGAGCAGTTCTTC; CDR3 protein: CAISVGGNEQFF
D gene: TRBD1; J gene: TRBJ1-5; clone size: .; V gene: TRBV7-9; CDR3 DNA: TGTGCCAGCAGCCCGGGACAGGGGGCATACAATCAGCCCCAGCATTTT; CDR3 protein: CASSPGQGAYNQPQHF
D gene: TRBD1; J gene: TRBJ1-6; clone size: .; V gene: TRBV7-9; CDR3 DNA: TGTGCCAGCAGCATGGGACAGCATAATTCACCCCTCCACTTT; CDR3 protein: CASSMGQHNSPLHF
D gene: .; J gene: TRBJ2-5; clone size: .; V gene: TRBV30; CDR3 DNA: TGTGCCTGGAGTGGGGAGGTCAGAGAGACCCAGTACTTC; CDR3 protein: CAWSGEVRETQYF
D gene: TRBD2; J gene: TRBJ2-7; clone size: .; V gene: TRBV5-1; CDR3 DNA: TGCGCCAGCTCAGCGGGAGACGCCTACGAGCAGTACTTC; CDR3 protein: CASSAGDAYEQYF
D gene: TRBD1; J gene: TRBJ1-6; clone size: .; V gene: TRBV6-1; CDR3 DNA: TGTGCCAGCAGTGAAGCGCTTCTGGGTCAGGAACAGGGGGCAGGATCACCCCTCCACTTT; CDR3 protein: CASSEALLGQEQGAGSPLHF
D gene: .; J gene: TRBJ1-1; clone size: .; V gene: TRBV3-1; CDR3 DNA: TGTGCCAGCAGCTTTAGACTGACGAACACTGAAGCTTTCTTT; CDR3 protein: CASSFRLTNTEAFF
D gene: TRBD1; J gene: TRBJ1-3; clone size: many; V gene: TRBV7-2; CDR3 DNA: TGTGCCAGCAGACCCGACAGGGCCATTGGGGACACCATATATTTT; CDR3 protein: CASRPDRAIGDTIYF
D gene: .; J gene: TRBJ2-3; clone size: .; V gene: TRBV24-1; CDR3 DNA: TGTGCCACCAGTGAGCCCGGATCATTAGTCTCTACAGATACGCAGTATTTT; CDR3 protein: CATSEPGSLVSTDTQYF
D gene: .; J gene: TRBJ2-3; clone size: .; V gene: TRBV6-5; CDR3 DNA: TGTGCCAGCAGTTACTCCGAACCCGCCGAAATCACAGATACGCAGTATTTT; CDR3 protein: CASSYSEPAEITDTQYF
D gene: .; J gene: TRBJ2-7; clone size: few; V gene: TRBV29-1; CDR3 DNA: TGCAGCGTTGAAGAGATGAAGGGCTCTTGGCAGTACTTC; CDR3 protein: CSVEEMKGSWQYF
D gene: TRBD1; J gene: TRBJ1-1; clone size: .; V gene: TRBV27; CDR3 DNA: TGTGCCAGCAGCGTCGGACAGGGGTATAGGACTGAAGCTTTCTTT; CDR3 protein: CASSVGQGYRTEAFF
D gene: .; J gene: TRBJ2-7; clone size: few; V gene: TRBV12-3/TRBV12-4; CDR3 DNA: TGTGCCAGCAGTGTCCGTAAGGCCGGGTTGGAGTACTTC; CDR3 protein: CASSVRKAGLEYF
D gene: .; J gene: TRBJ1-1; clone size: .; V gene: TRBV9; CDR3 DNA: TGTGCCTCAAATGGGTCGCCAGGGCCTTACACTGAAGCTTTCTTT; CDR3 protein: CASNGSPGPYTEAFF
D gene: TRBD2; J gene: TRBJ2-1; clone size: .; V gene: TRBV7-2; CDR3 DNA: TGTGCCAGCAGCTTAGTGGCGGGGGGGAGGTACAATGAGCAGTTCTTC; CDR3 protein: CASSLVAGGRYNEQFF
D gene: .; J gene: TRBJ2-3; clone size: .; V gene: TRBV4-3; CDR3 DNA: TGCGCCAGCAGCCAAGCCGGGACTTCGGGAGATACGCAGTATTTT; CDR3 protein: CASSQAGTSGDTQYF